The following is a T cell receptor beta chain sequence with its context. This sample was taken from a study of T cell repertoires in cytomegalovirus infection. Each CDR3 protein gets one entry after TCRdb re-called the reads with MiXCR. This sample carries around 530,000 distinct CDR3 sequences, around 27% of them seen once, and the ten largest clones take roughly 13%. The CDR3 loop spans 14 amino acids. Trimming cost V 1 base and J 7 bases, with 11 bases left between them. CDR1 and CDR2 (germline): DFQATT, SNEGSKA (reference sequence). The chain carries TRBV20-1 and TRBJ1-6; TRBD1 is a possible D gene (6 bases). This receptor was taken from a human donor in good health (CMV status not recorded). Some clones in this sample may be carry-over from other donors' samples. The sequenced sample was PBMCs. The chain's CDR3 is CSARGGQLNSPLHF. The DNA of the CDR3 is TGCAGTGCTAGAGGGGGGCAGTTGAATTCACCCCTCCACTTT.